These T cell receptor beta chains were read from a single sample in a study of chemoradiotherapy in HPV16-positive cancers. The assay was immunoSEQ multiplex PCR, and TCRdb's table has in-frame clones only and misses some. The table has around 12,000 clones, roughly 89% seen once; the top ten hold approximately 23%. Specimen: blood, collected from a patient who underwent chemoradiotherapy. These receptors were taken from a human donor with HPV-associated anogenital cancer. Each CDR3 is given with its conserved first and last residue. The D gene is left open where the match is weak. Size is omitted from some rows. Given values are once, few, many or a class for expanded clones.

>NA|TRBV28|12|TRBJ1-2|NA
TGTGCCAGCAGTTTTACCTACTATGGCTACACCTTC
CASSFTYYGYTF
>NA|TRBV9|14|TRBJ2-1|once
TGTGCCAGCAGCAGACTTAGGGCCCTCGGCGAGCAGTTCTTC
CASSRLRALGEQFF
>NA|TRBV5-4|17|TRBJ1-6|few
TGTGCCAGCAGCTTGGTTCCAGGGAGCTCCTATAATTCACCCCTCCACTTT
CASSLVPGSSYNSPLHF
>NA|TRBV6-5|13|TRBJ1-2|few
TGTGCCAGCAGATTACTACAGGGTCGGGGCTACACCTTC
CASRLLQGRGYTF
>NA|TRBV7-9|12|TRBJ2-3|once
TGTGCCAGCAGCTTAAGTTCAGATACGCAGTATTTT
CASSLSSDTQYF
>TRBD2|TRBV27|17|TRBJ2-7|few
TGTGCCAGCAGTTCCCCCGTAGCGGGGGGCTTACCCTACGAGCAGTACTTC
CASSSPVAGGLPYEQYF
>TRBD1|TRBV18|13|TRBJ2-7|NA
TGTGCCAGCTCATCGGGACAGGGGTATGAGCAGTACTTC
CASSSGQGYEQYF
>NA|TRBV6-6|16|TRBJ1-1|NA
TGTGCCAGCAGCCTGGGGAAAGCGAGAATGAACACTGAAGCTTTCTTT
CASSLGKARMNTEAFF
>NA|TRBV15|14|TRBJ1-2|NA
TGTGCCACCAGCAGCGGGGTCGTGGACTATGGCTACACCTTC
CATSSGVVDYGYTF
>NA|TRBV4-3|14|TRBJ1-5|NA
TGCGCCAGCAGCGAAATGCAGGAGAATCAGCCCCAGCATTTT
CASSEMQENQPQHF
>NA|TRBV7-9|14|TRBJ2-7|NA
TGTGCCAGCAGCCCCTGGACGGGAAACTACGAGCAGTACTTC
CASSPWTGNYEQYF
>NA|TRBV9|15|TRBJ2-2|few
TGTGCCAGCAGCCCGACGGAGGGGTCCTCCGGGGAGCTGTTTTTT
CASSPTEGSSGELFF
>NA|TRBV7-2|13|TRBJ2-7|NA
TGTGCCAGCAGCGTGACACAGGGTCACGAGCAGTACTTC
CASSVTQGHEQYF
>TRBD1|TRBV28|14|TRBJ2-5|NA
TGTGCCAGCAGTTTGGACAGGGGACGAGAGACCCAGTACTTC
CASSLDRGRETQYF
>NA|TRBV5-1|14|TRBJ1-2|NA
TGCGCCAGCAGCCCATTACGGGCCCTGGATGGCTACACCTTC
CASSPLRALDGYTF
>TRBD2|TRBV7-2|14|TRBJ2-5|NA
TGTGCCAGCAGCTTAGGGACTAGCAAAGAGACCCAGTACTTC
CASSLGTSKETQYF
>TRBD2|TRBV28|15|TRBJ2-3|NA
TGTGCCAGCAACCCAGCGGGAGGGCCGGCAGATACGCAGTATTTT
CASNPAGGPADTQYF
>NA|TRBV11-2|15|TRBJ2-3|NA
TGTGCCAGCAGCTTAGTTGCAGGGGGGTTAGGTACGCAGTATTTT
CASSLVAGGLGTQYF
>TRBD2|TRBV10-3|14|TRBJ2-1|NA
TGTGCCATCAGCCCTAGCGGGAGTGAGGATGAGCAGTTCTTC
CAISPSGSEDEQFF
>NA|TRBV20-1|11|TRBJ1-1|NA
TGCAGTGCTCCTCAGCACGCTGAAGCTTTCTTT
CSAPQHAEAFF
>TRBD1|TRBV7-9|13|TRBJ1-1|few
TGTGCCAGCGGACTCACAGGGGACACTGAAGCTTTCTTT
CASGLTGDTEAFF
>TRBD2|TRBV28|11|TRBJ2-5|NA
TGTGCCAGCAGCCTAGGGACTAGAGGGTACTTC
CASSLGTRGYF
>NA|TRBV18|14|TRBJ2-5|NA
TGTGCCAGCTCACCAAGGGCAGACCAAGAGACCCAGTACTTC
CASSPRADQETQYF
>NA|TRBV9|15|TRBJ1-3|NA
TGTGCCAGCAGCGTATTGGGTCTTTTTGGAAACACCATATATTTT
CASSVLGLFGNTIYF
>NA|TRBV5-1|12|TRBJ2-1|NA
TGCGCCAGCAGCTTGGGCTTGCCCGAGCAGTTCTTC
CASSLGLPEQFF
>TRBD1|TRBV19|14|TRBJ1-1|once
TGTGCCAGTAGTAGACAGGGGATGAACACTGAAGCTTTCTTT
CASSRQGMNTEAFF
>NA|TRBV27|12|TRBJ2-7|NA
TGTGCCAGCAAAGACTACAGGGGAGGCGAGTACTTC
CASKDYRGGEYF
>TRBD2|TRBV28|14|TRBJ2-7|few
TGTGCCAGCAGTCCGGCACGGGGAGGGAACGAGCAGTACTTC
CASSPARGGNEQYF
>NA|TRBV15|15|TRBJ2-4|NA
TGTGCCACCAGCAGAGATAGGGATGCCAAAAACATTCAGTACTTC
CATSRDRDAKNIQYF
>NA|TRBV28|12|TRBJ1-5|once
TGTGCCAGCAGCGGGGGGGAGCAGCCCCAGCATTTT
CASSGGEQPQHF
>TRBD2|TRBV25-1|15|TRBJ2-7|NA
TGTGCCAGCAGTCCGACTAGCGGGATTTCCTACGAGCAGTACTTC
CASSPTSGISYEQYF
>NA|TRBV20-1|11|TRBJ2-1|NA
TGCAGTGCCGAGATTTGGAATGAGCAGTTCTTC
CSAEIWNEQFF
>TRBD1|TRBV19|15|TRBJ2-2|NA
TGTGCCAGTACCACAAAGGACAGGGGAATCGGGGAGCTGTTTTTT
CASTTKDRGIGELFF
>NA|TRBV6-8|12|TRBJ1-2|NA
TGTGCCAGCAGTTACCTCGACTATGGCTACACCTTC
CASSYLDYGYTF
>NA|TRBV2|14|TRBJ2-2|NA
TGTGCCAGCCGAGAATCAGCGTACGGCGGGGAGCTGTTTTTT
CASRESAYGGELFF
>TRBD1|TRBV27|15|TRBJ2-2|NA
TGTGCCAGCCAGCGACAGGGAAATTGGGCCGGGGAGCTGTTTTTT
CASQRQGNWAGELFF